This T cell receptor beta chain was identified during a study of shared clonotypes between healthy human individuals. CD8 cells regarded as naive lacked CD45RO, were positively chosen for CCR7, and omitted terminally differentiated effector memory CD45RA+ cells. Data came from immunoSEQ multiplex PCR; TCRdb stores just in-frame clones and leaves some out. The sample has about 580,000 clones; roughly 98% are singletons. The V and J ends lost 4 bases and 2 bases respectively, with 16 bases between them. Germline CDR1 SGDLS, CDR2 YYNGEE. The CDR3 covers 17 residues. This clonotype originated in a man aged 30 to 45 in good health. Sequenced sample: naive CD8+ T cells sorted from blood. This chain links TRBV9 with TRBJ2-6, with TRBD1 as a possible D gene (6 bases). CDR3 amino acids: CASSTGQPPAGANVLTF. CDR3 in DNA: TGTGCCAGCAGCACCGGACAGCCCCCCGCTGGGGCCAACGTCCTGACTTTC.